This is a list of T cell receptor beta chains from one sample in a study of tumor-infiltrating lymphocytes in primary liver carcinoma. TCRdb itself ran the multiplex PCR reads through MiXCR, one entry per CDR3 protein. The table lists about 120,000 distinct CDR3 sequences, roughly 75% of them singletons. Material for sequencing was tumor-adjacent normal liver tissue. These receptor sequences come from a woman aged 55-75 years with primary liver carcinoma and hepatitis B virus infection. Both conserved end residues are part of each CDR3. The order of the fields is V gene, clone size, D gene, J gene, CDR3 protein, CDR3 DNA. A D gene is named only where the DNA matches it firmly. Not all rows give a size; the values are once, few, many and, for expanded clones, a class.

TRBV7-6	-	-	TRBJ2-3	CASSLLELDTQYF	TGTGCCAGCAGCTTACTAGAGTTAGATACGCAGTATTTT
TRBV6-1	-	-	TRBJ2-7	CASSDGYEQYF	TGTGCCAGCAGTGATGGCTACGAGCAGTACTTC
TRBV29-1	once	TRBD2	TRBJ2-1	CSAEGASGVFRYNEQFF	TGCAGCGCTGAAGGGGCTAGCGGGGTTTTCCGTTACAATGAGCAGTTCTTC
TRBV10-2	-	-	TRBJ2-1	CASRPLESVNEQFF	TGCGCCAGCAGGCCCCTCGAGTCCGTAAATGAGCAGTTCTTC
TRBV4-2	many	-	TRBJ1-4	CASSQGGHDEKLFF	TGTGCCAGCAGCCAGGGTGGACACGATGAAAAACTGTTTTTT
TRBV11-2	-	-	TRBJ2-2	CASSYGSQDTGEPFF	TGTGCCAGCAGCTACGGGTCGCAGGACACCGGGGAGCCGTTTTTT
TRBV6-5	-	-	TRBJ1-2	CASSSQGGSHGYTF	TGTGCCAGCAGTTCCCAGGGAGGGAGCCATGGTTACACCTTC
TRBV7-9	many	-	TRBJ1-2	CASSSLTDNYGYTF	TGTGCCAGCAGCTCCCTGACAGACAACTATGGCTACACCTTC
TRBV28	-	-	TRBJ2-4	CARSAPRGEVLYF	TGTGCCAGGAGCGCTCCAAGGGGAGAGGTACTGTACTTC
TRBV4-2	-	TRBD2	TRBJ2-3	CASSPPTSGSTDTQYF	TGTGCCAGCAGCCCTCCGACTAGCGGGAGCACTGATACGCAGTATTTT
TRBV30	many	-	TRBJ1-1	CAWSVRGQKAFF	TGTGCCTGGAGTGTACGTGGGCAGAAAGCTTTCTTT
TRBV29-1	-	-	TRBJ2-7	CSVEDTDYEQYF	TGCAGCGTTGAAGATACAGACTACGAGCAATACTTC
TRBV5-1	-	TRBD1	TRBJ1-6	CASSLSTGGTFPLHF	TGCGCCAGCAGCTTGTCGACAGGGGGCACTTTTCCCCTCCACTTT
TRBV5-4	many	-	TRBJ2-3	CATGPPFGASTDTQYF	TGTGCCACCGGTCCCCCATTTGGTGCTAGCACAGATACGCAGTATTTT
TRBV6-5	-	-	TRBJ2-5	CASSYSDLRRVRGETQYF	TGTGCCAGCAGTTACTCTGACCTACGAAGGGTAAGGGGAGAGACGCAGTACTTC
TRBV12-5	once	TRBD1	TRBJ2-1	CASAAQGQGTLYSEQFF	TGTGCTAGTGCCGCACAGGGACAGGGCACACTATACAGTGAGCAGTTCTTC
TRBV11-1	once	-	TRBJ2-3	CASSIMRRAGESHF	TGTGCCAGCAGCATAATGCGACGTGCAGGAGAGTCTCACTTT
TRBV11-2	-	-	TRBJ2-2	CTSSSPTLGIGELVF	TGTACAAGCAGCTCCCCGACACTAGGGATCGGGGAGCTGGTTTTT
TRBV28	many	-	TRBJ1-2	CASRGDNYGYTF	TGTGCCAGCAGGGGAGATAACTATGGCTACACCTTC
TRBV7-9	-	TRBD1	TRBJ1-1	CVSSLGTGGNTEAFF	TGTGTCAGCAGCCTCGGGACAGGGGGAAACACTGAAGCTTTCTTT
TRBV5-6	once	TRBD2	TRBJ2-3	CTSSSPGLRGPDTQCF	TGTACCAGCAGCTCTCCGGGACTAAGGGGCCCAGATACGCAGTGTTTT
TRBV5-1	few	TRBD2	TRBJ2-1	CASRSASGVPVRSYNEQFF	TGCGCCAGCAGGTCGGCTAGCGGAGTACCCGTACGCTCCTACAATGAGCAGTTCTTC